Below, one TCR beta chain is given with its context. These data originate in a study of T cells after yellow fever vaccination. A single record per CDR3 protein comes from TCRdb applying MiXCR to the 5' RACE reads. This table has hundreds of thousands of distinct CDR3 sequences, 10% to 15% appearing once. The CDR3 consists of 18 residues. Trimming at V came to 4 bases and at J to 0 bases, leaving 15 bases not matched to a gene. Germline V CDR1 and CDR2: MNHEY, SVGEGT. Material: PBMCs, obtained on the day of the yellow fever booster vaccination. The sequence was obtained from a man aged 30 to 45 who received the YFV17D yellow fever vaccine. The chain joins TRBV6-2 or TRBV6-3 to TRBJ2-7; TRBD1 agrees at 7 bases. The CDR3 spells CASSFDRARDMSSYEQYF. CDR3 in DNA: TGTGCCAGCAGTTTCGACAGGGCCCGTGACATGAGCTCCTACGAGCAGTACTTC.